The next 30 T cell receptor beta chains were all read from a single sample in a study of blood T cell repertoires in COVID-19. This table comes from immunoSEQ multiplex PCR, and its TCRdb copy is limited to in-frame clones, with some not included. The table has a few hundred thousand clones, over 75% seen once. Sample: peripheral blood. These receptors were obtained from a woman in her fifties or sixties who had recovered from COVID-19.

The chain is built from TRBV30 and TRBJ1-2; D not resolved. The CDR3 extends over 13 amino acids. CDR1 GTSNPN and CDR2 SVGIG come from the germline V gene (reference sequence). Trimming stripped 1 base from V and 3 bases from J, with 9 bases between. The CDR3 region has the DNA TGTGCCTGGAGTGGACGGGTCGACTATGGCTACACCTTC. Its translation: CAWSGRVDYGYTF. Looking up the rest from reference TRBV30 and TRBJ1-2 gives the full variable domain: SQTIHQWPATLVQPVGSPLSLECTVEGTSNPNLYWYRQAAGRGLQLLFYSVGIGQISSEVPQNLSASRPQDRQFILSSKKLLLSDSGFYLCAWSGRVDYGYTFGSGTRLTVV.

The rearrangement links TRBV7-8 to TRBJ2-5; D is possibly TRBD2 (5 bases). This CDR3 has 15 residues. V shed 5 bases and J shed 0 bases, with 13 bases lying between them. Germline values: CDR1 SGHVS, CDR2 FQNEAQ. Written as DNA, the CDR3 is TGTGCCAGCAGCCTCCTCCCGGGATACCAAGAGACCCAGTACTTC. This gives the protein CASSLLPGYQETQYF.

This sequence joins TRBV7-2 and TRBJ2-5, with a weak D call TRBD1 (6 bases). CDR3 length: 16 amino acids. Trimming cost V 4 bases and J 3 bases, with 18 bases left between them. Germline loops: CDR1 SGHTA, CDR2 FQGNSA. The CDR3 sequence: CASSSWLARGKETQYF. CDR3 nucleotide sequence: TGTGCCAGCAGCTCATGGCTTGCTAGGGGGAAAGAGACCCAGTACTTC.

The rearrangement uses TRBV18 and TRBJ2-4; the match to TRBD2 covers 8 bases. The CDR3 is 15 amino acids. Germline V gives CDR1 KGHSH, CDR2 LQKENI. V shed 6 bases, J shed 5 bases, and the junction held 9 bases outside the gene matches. CDR3: CASSGTSRGENIQYF. CDR3 in DNA: TGTGCCAGCTCGGGGACGTCGCGGGGGGAAAACATTCAGTACTTC. The whole variable domain, filled in from reference TRBV18 and TRBJ2-4, reads NAGVMQNPRHLVRRRGQEARLRCSPMKGHSHVYWYRQLPEEGLKFMVYLQKENIIDESGMPKERFSAEFPKEGPSILRIQQVVRGDSAAYFCASSGTSRGENIQYFGAGTRLSVL.

J is TRBJ1-1 and V is TRBV3-1 (or the pseudogene TRBV3-2), with 8 bases matching TRBD1. After removal of 7 bases from V and 1 base from J, the junction contained 11 bases not matched to a gene. From germline, CDR1 is LGHDT and CDR2 YNNKEL (reference sequence). There are 16 residues in the CDR3. DNA of the CDR3: TGTGCCAGCACCCAGGGGGCGCGAGGTAAGAACACTGAAGCTTTCTTT. Amino acid sequence: CASTQGARGKNTEAFF.

The count of this clone is one. The CDR3 here is CASSWGLAGGTGELFF. The CDR3 coding sequence is TGTGCCAGCAGCTGGGGACTAGCGGGAGGCACCGGGGAGCTGTTTTTT. The chain couples TRBV7-2 to TRBJ2-2; TRBD2 agrees at 15 bases. Germline V gene data show CDR1 as SGHTA and CDR2 as FQGNSA. V was pared by 4 bases and J by 4 bases, with 1 base of the junction left unmatched. The CDR3 extends over 16 amino acids.

The J gene is TRBJ2-6, the V gene TRBV3-1 (or the pseudogene TRBV3-2); TRBD2 is a possible D gene (7 bases). CDR3 length: 18 residues. In germline, CDR1 is LGHDT, CDR2 YNNKEL (reference sequence). Trimming removed 4 bases from V and 1 base from J, with 17 bases in between. Here the CDR3 reads CASSLYLRGGSGANVLTF. The CDR3 region has the DNA TGTGCCAGCAGCCTTTACCTCAGGGGAGGGTCTGGGGCCAACGTCCTGACTTTC.

The genes are TRBV24-1 and TRBJ2-1; TRBD1 aligns across 8 bases. This CDR3 spans 15 amino acids. CDR1 is KGHDR, CDR2 SFDVKD, per germline. Losses at the gene ends were 7 bases for V and 4 bases for J; bases not matched to a gene: 8. The CDR3 DNA sequence: TGTGCCACCAGCGCTCGGGACAGGATATACAATGAGCAGTTCTTC. It translates to CATSARDRIYNEQFF.

This sequence joins TRBV28 and TRBJ2-7, with D possibly TRBD1 on 5 matching bases. This CDR3 is built from 14 residues. CDR1 and CDR2 from the germline V gene are MDHEN and SYDVKM. V lost 1 base, J lost 3 bases, and 10 bases lay in between. The CDR3 here is CASSLFQGNYEQYF. The CDR3 nucleotides are TGTGCCAGCAGTTTATTTCAGGGTAACTACGAGCAGTACTTC.

CDR3 coding DNA: TGTGCCAGCAGCTTAGGGCTTATCCGTGAGACCCAGTACTTC. Translated: CASSLGLIRETQYF. The rearrangement joins TRBV11-2 to TRBJ2-5, with D unclear. The CDR3 has 14 amino acids. Trimming stripped 1 base from V and 5 bases from J, with 11 bases between. In germline, CDR1 is SGHAT, CDR2 FQNNGV.

Points on this clone: A junction end diverges from the germline sequence, so it may reflect a read error. The chain is built from TRBV11-2 and TRBJ2-5; 7 bases map to TRBD1. There are 13 residues in the CDR3. The V gene's germline CDR1 is SGHAT and CDR2 FQNNGV. CDR3: CASSLDRAETQYF. CDR3 sequence (DNA): TGTGCCAGCAGCCTAGACAGGGCGGAGACCCAGTACTTC. Full variable domain (outside the CDR3, taken from reference TRBV11-2 and TRBJ2-5): EAGVAQSPRYKIIEKRQSVAFWCNPISGHATLYWYQQILGQGPKLLIQFQNNGVVDDSQLPKDRFSAERLKGVDSTLKIQPAKLEDSAVYLCASSLDRAETQYFGPGTRLLVL.

The chain combines TRBV9 with TRBJ1-2, with 7 bases that match TRBD1. The V gene end was trimmed by 3 bases and the J gene end by 4 bases; junction bases not matched to a gene: 12. The CDR3 sequence is 16 residues long. In germline, CDR1 is SGDLS, CDR2 YYNGEE. CDR3 in DNA: TGTGCCAGCAGCGCAGATACAGGGGAGGTTTCCTATGGCTACACCTTC. Its protein product is CASSADTGEVSYGYTF.

The rearrangement uses TRBV28 and TRBJ1-1; 7 bases match TRBD1. Trimming cost V 5 bases and J 2 bases; bases outside gene matches: 8. This CDR3 comprises 15 residues. Germline V lookup: CDR1 MDHEN, CDR2 SYDVKM. In nucleotides, the CDR3 is TGTGCCAGCAGTGGTCCCGACAGGGAAAACACTGAAGCTTTCTTT. Protein: CASSGPDRENTEAFF.

A single count supports this clone. The chain recombines TRBV7-2 with TRBJ1-1, with unresolved D. This CDR3 contains 13 residues. V lost 3 bases and J 0 bases, leaving 5 bases between the germline ends. Germline CDR1 SGHTA, CDR2 FQGNSA. The CDR3 bases are TGTGCCAGCAGCTTTCAGTTGAACACTGAAGCTTTCTTT. Amino acids: CASSFQLNTEAFF. Variable domain in full (rest from reference TRBV7-2 and TRBJ1-1): GAGVSQSPSNKVTEKGKDVELRCDPISGHTALYWYRQSLGQGLEFLIYFQGNSAPDKSGLPSDRFSAERTGGSVSTLTIQRTQQEDSAVYLCASSFQLNTEAFFGQGTRLTVV.

The chain employs TRBV20-1 and TRBJ2-3; 10 nucleotides line up with TRBD2. Germline V lookup: CDR1 DFQATT, CDR2 SNEGSKA (reference sequence). The CDR3 consists of 18 residues. The V and J ends lost 3 bases and 2 bases, in that order; junction bases with no gene match: 14. The DNA of the CDR3 is TGCAGTGCTAGTTTCCCTAGCGGGGGCCTCACGGACACAGATACGCAGTATTTT. Protein: CSASFPSGGLTDTDTQYF.

This chain joins TRBV5-5 and TRBJ2-1; 10 nucleotides match TRBD2. Germline V lookup: CDR1 SGHKS, CDR2 YYEKEE (reference sequence). There are 16 residues in the CDR3. V lost 5 bases, J lost 7 bases, and 12 bases stayed unmatched. This CDR3 is CASRSRASGSNNEQFF. CDR3 nucleotides: TGTGCCAGCAGATCGAGGGCTAGCGGGAGTAATAATGAGCAGTTCTTC.

The gene calls are TRBV28 and TRBJ2-5; the D is unclear. Trimming took 3 bases from V and 7 from J, leaving 12 bases between them. The CDR3 consists of 13 residues. Germline CDR1 MDHEN, CDR2 SYDVKM. The CDR3 bases are TGTGCCAGCAGTTTCCCCCTACCCGGGACCCAGTACTTC. The encoded protein is CASSFPLPGTQYF.

The chain carries TRBV25-1 and TRBJ2-3; weak D call: TRBD2 (5 bases). This CDR3 is 13 amino acids long. Trimming stripped 7 bases from V and 4 bases from J, with 12 bases between. Per the germline V gene, CDR1 is MGHDK and CDR2 is SYGVNS. CDR3 loop: CASTVPGSDTQYF. CDR3 bases: TGTGCCAGCACCGTACCGGGATCAGATACGCAGTATTTT.

V usage is TRBV6-5 and J usage is TRBJ2-5; perhaps TRBD2 as D (6 bases). This CDR3 contains 14 residues. Germline CDR1 is MNHEY and CDR2 is SVGAGI. The germline V and J ends were trimmed by 6 bases and 5 bases, with 16 bases remaining between them. CDR3 sequence: CASSFVGGWETQYF. CDR3 in DNA: TGTGCCAGCAGCTTCGTGGGGGGTTGGGAGACCCAGTACTTC.

The chain has TRBV7-6 and TRBJ2-5; no clear D gene. Trimming shortened V by 0 bases and J by 5 bases, and 13 bases separated the two germline ends. Germline CDR1 and CDR2: SGHVS and FNYEAQ. The CDR3 has 15 amino acids. The CDR3 region is CASSLAVEAGETQYF. The CDR3 DNA is TGTGCCAGCAGCTTAGCGGTCGAAGCCGGTGAGACCCAGTACTTC.

V gene TRBV6-2 or TRBV6-3 combines with J gene TRBJ2-7; 7 positions match TRBD2. The junction had 9 bases not matched to a gene; V was cut back by 7 bases and J by 6 bases. CDR1 MNHEY and CDR2 SVGEGT come from the germline V gene. The CDR3 loop spans 13 amino acids. The CDR3 is CASTPAASGEQYF. The CDR3 nucleotides read TGTGCCAGCACCCCGGCGGCTAGCGGCGAGCAGTACTTC.

V usage is TRBV4-3 and J usage is TRBJ1-4; 9 bases map to TRBD1. CDR3 length: 16 amino acids. CDR1 is LGHNA and CDR2 is YSLEER in the germline V gene. The V gene end was trimmed by 1 base and the J gene end by 5 bases; junction bases not matched to a gene: 5. In nucleotides, the CDR3 is TGCGCCAGCAGCCAAGCCCAGGACAGGGGCAATGAAAAACTGTTTTTT. Translating gives CASSQAQDRGNEKLFF.

V gene TRBV27 combines with J gene TRBJ2-1, with 9 bases identical to TRBD2. Germline CDR1 is MNHEY and CDR2 is SMNVEV (reference sequence). V gave up 5 bases and J gave up 5 bases; unmatched junction bases: 4. The length of the CDR3 is 14 residues. The CDR3 spells CASSIAGENNEQFF. CDR3 coding DNA: TGTGCCAGCAGTATAGCGGGAGAGAACAATGAGCAGTTCTTC.

V gene TRBV27 combines with J gene TRBJ2-7, with TRBD2 as a possible D gene (6 bases). CDR3 size: 16 residues. V gave up 4 bases and J gave up 4 bases, with 20 bases separating them. The V gene's germline CDR1 is MNHEY and CDR2 SMNVEV (reference sequence). CDR3 DNA: TGTGCCAGCAGTTCTCACCTCTTTCGGGAGAGGTACGAGCAGTACTTC. Translating gives CASSSHLFRERYEQYF.

The chain uses TRBV7-8 and TRBJ2-1, with D possibly being TRBD1 (5 bases). CDR3 length: 16 residues. In germline, CDR1 is SGHVS, CDR2 FQNEAQ. V lost 5 bases to trimming and J lost 4 bases, with 18 bases between them. The DNA for the CDR3 is TGTGCCAGCAGCCCGACCGAGGCAGGGAATTACAATGAGCAGTTCTTC. Encoded protein: CASSPTEAGNYNEQFF.

J is TRBJ1-1 and V is TRBV12-3 or TRBV12-4; no reliable D call. This CDR3 spans 12 amino acids. V gave up 10 bases and J gave up 4 bases, with 13 bases separating them. The CDR3 protein is CAIFLSGTEAFF. DNA of the CDR3: TGTGCCATCTTCCTTTCAGGCACTGAAGCTTTCTTT.

The chain uses TRBV6-2 or TRBV6-3 and TRBJ2-5; TRBD2 aligns across 8 bases. The CDR3 is made up of 16 amino acids. Germline V gives CDR1 MNHEY, CDR2 SVGEGT. The ends lost 5 bases at V and 4 bases at J; junction bases unmatched: 12. CDR3 protein: CASSTPFGRAGETQYF. The CDR3, as DNA: TGTGCCAGCAGTACCCCTTTCGGGAGGGCTGGAGAGACCCAGTACTTC.

The J gene is TRBJ2-3, the V gene TRBV2; 9 nucleotides line up with TRBD2. Looked up from germline, CDR1 is SNHLY and CDR2 is FYNNEI. The CDR3 is made up of 15 amino acids. The V segment lost 2 bases and the J segment 3 bases; nucleotides outside the gene matches: 3. The CDR3 region is CASSELAGWTDTQYF. The CDR3 nucleotides are TGTGCCAGCAGTGAACTAGCGGGGTGGACAGATACGCAGTATTTT.

A few counts support this clone. The chain has TRBV27 and TRBJ1-1; D not resolved. Germline V gene lookup returns CDR1 MNHEY and CDR2 SMNVEV (reference sequence). The CDR3 loop spans 15 amino acids. Trimming cost V 6 bases and J 0 bases, with 14 bases left between them. CDR3 sequence (DNA): TGTGCCAGCAGACCGACCGGAGCCATGAACACTGAAGCTTTCTTT. Translated, it gives CASRPTGAMNTEAFF.

The V gene is TRBV18, the J gene TRBJ1-2; 7 bases are a match to TRBD1. The CDR3 extends over 14 amino acids. The germline gives CDR1 KGHSH, CDR2 LQKENI. With 3 bases clipped from V and 3 bases from J, the junction kept 4 bases outside the gene matches. The chain's CDR3 is CASSPLGTDYGYTF. CDR3 in DNA: TGTGCCAGCTCACCGCTCGGGACAGACTATGGCTACACCTTC. The whole variable domain, remainder taken from reference TRBV18 and TRBJ1-2, is NAGVMQNPRHLVRRRGQEARLRCSPMKGHSHVYWYRQLPEEGLKFMVYLQKENIIDESGMPKERFSAEFPKEGPSILRIQQVVRGDSAAYFCASSPLGTDYGYTFGSGTRLTVV.